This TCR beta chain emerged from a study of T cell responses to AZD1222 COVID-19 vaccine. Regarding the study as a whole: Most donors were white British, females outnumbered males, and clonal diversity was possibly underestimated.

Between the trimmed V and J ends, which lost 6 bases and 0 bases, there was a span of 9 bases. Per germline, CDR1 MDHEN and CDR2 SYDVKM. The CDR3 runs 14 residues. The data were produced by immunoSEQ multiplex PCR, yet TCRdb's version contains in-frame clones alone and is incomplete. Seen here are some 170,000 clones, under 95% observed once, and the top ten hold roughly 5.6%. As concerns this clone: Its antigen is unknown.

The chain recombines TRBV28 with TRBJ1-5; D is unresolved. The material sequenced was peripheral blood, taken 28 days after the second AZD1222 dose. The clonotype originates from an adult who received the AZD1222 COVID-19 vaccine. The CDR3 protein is CASSPSYSNQPQHF. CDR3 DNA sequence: TGTGCCAGCAGCCCGTCGTATAGCAATCAGCCCCAGCATTTT.